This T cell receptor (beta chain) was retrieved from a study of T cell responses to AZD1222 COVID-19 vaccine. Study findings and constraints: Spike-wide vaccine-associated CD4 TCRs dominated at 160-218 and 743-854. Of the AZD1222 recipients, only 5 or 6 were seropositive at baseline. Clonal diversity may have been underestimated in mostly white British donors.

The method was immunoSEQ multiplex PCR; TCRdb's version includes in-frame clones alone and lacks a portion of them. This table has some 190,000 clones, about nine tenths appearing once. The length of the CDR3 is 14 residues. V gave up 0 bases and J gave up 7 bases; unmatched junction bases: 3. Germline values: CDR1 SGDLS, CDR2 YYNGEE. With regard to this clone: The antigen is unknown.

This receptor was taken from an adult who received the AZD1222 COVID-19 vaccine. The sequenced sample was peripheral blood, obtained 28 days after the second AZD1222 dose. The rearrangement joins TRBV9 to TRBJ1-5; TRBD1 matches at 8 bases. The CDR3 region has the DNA TGTGCCAGCAGCGTAGACAGGGGGGACCAGCCCCAGCATTTT. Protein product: CASSVDRGDQPQHF.